This note documents a single T cell receptor beta chain sequence. This sample stems from a study of blood T cell repertoires in COVID-19. Study-level information: The samples span acute and convalescent COVID-19 from the United States, Italy and Spain. Nucleic acid was either cDNA or gDNA, and it came from T cells, B-cell-depleted T cells, or PBMCs.

From germline, CDR1 is LNHDA and CDR2 SQIVND (reference sequence). The CDR3 length is 14 residues. The V and J ends lost 2 bases and 5 bases respectively, with 10 bases between them. In the authors' workflow: The assay estimated nucleated cells by amplifying reference gene primers. Measured with immunoSEQ multiplex PCR; TCRdb has only the in-frame clones, and not every one. V and J calls and clone size are given by that table; D and trimming were obtained from the DNA. The sample holds roughly 140,000 clones, 75% to 85% seen once. Sequencing used peripheral blood. The J gene is TRBJ2-1, the V gene TRBV19, with a possible D match to TRBD1 (5 bases). The receptor's source is a man between 60 and 75 years old with active or convalescent COVID-19. The chain's CDR3 is CASSIQGSDNEQFF. In DNA, the CDR3 is TGTGCCAGTAGTATACAGGGCTCGGACAATGAGCAGTTCTTC.